A single sample is the source of the 27 T cell receptor beta chains below, sequenced in a study of T cells in Graves' hyperthyroidism and ophthalmopathy. There were TCR beta CDR3 regions amplified from RNA transcripts. HTBI primers were employed in a first-round RT-PCR of the TCR CDR3. TCRdb itself ran the multiplex PCR reads through MiXCR, one entry per CDR3 protein. The sample comprises approximately 400,000 distinct CDR3 sequences, about 15% of which are singletons, and about 10% rests with the top ten. Sequenced material: blood. All receptors derive from an older woman with Graves' hyperthyroidism.

The chain recombines TRBV4-3 with TRBJ2-7, with 10 bases that match TRBD2. Trimming at V came to 4 bases and at J to 6 bases, leaving 9 bases not matched to a gene. The CDR3 totals 15 residues. Germline CDR1 and CDR2: LGHNA and YSLEER. CDR3 residues: CASSREREGRGEQYF. In nucleotides, the CDR3 is TGCGCCAGCAGCCGAGAGCGGGAGGGCCGGGGCGAGCAGTACTTC.

The V call is TRBV19, the J call TRBJ2-3; a weak D match, TRBD2 (7 bases). Trimming stripped 7 bases from V and 4 bases from J, with 18 bases between. In germline, CDR1 is LNHDA, CDR2 SQIVND (reference sequence). This CDR3 spans 15 amino acids. As DNA, the CDR3 is TGTGCCAGTATCTCTAGCGGAGAGGGGGCAGATACGCAGTATTTT. Translation: CASISSGEGADTQYF. Filled out from reference TRBV19 and TRBJ2-3, the complete variable domain reads DGGITQSPKYLFRKEGQNVTLSCEQNLNHDAMYWYRQDPGQGLRLIYYSQIVNDFQKGDIAEGYSVSREKKESFPLTVTSAQKNPTAFYLCASISSGEGADTQYFGPGTRLTVL.

This clonotype appeared many times. The rearrangement joins TRBV30 to TRBJ2-1; 12 nucleotides agree with TRBD2. This CDR3 is built from 14 residues. Germline loops: CDR1 GTSNPN, CDR2 SVGIG (reference sequence). The V gene end was trimmed by 3 bases and the J gene end by 9 bases; junction bases not matched to a gene: 6. The CDR3 loop reads CAWRTSGSLGEQFF. CDR3 nucleotide sequence: TGTGCCTGGAGGACTAGCGGGAGTTTGGGTGAGCAGTTCTTC.

This clonotype was observed many times. The gene calls are TRBV7-2 and TRBJ1-1, with D perhaps matching TRBD1 (5 bases). Deletions cut 4 bases from V and 7 bases from J, with 19 bases between. Germline V CDR1 and CDR2: SGHTA, FQGNSA. The CDR3 is made up of 15 amino acids. The CDR3 DNA sequence: TGTGCCAGCAGCTCGCCGGGACTCCCGAGGGGTGAAGCTTTCTTT. The encoded protein is CASSSPGLPRGEAFF.

Many counts were recorded for this clonotype. J is TRBJ2-7 and V is TRBV12-3 or TRBV12-4, with D possibly TRBD2 on 6 matching bases. The CDR3 totals 16 residues. Trimming removed 5 bases at V and 0 bases at J, with 17 bases between. CDR3 DNA sequence: TGTGCCAGCAGTCCTCCCGGGCGGGGCCTCTCCTACGAGCAGTACTTC. It is translated as CASSPPGRGLSYEQYF.

This clonotype occurred many times. The chain carries TRBV28 and TRBJ1-1; D perhaps matches TRBD1 (6 bases). V was pared by 3 bases and J by 10 bases, with 12 bases between. The CDR3 spans 12 residues. Germline V CDR1 and CDR2: MDHEN, SYDVKM. This CDR3 is CASSFVGGLAFF. The CDR3 nucleotides are TGTGCCAGCAGTTTCGTGGGGGGCTTAGCTTTCTTT.

This clonotype was observed at least ten times. The chain has TRBV27 and TRBJ2-7, with D perhaps matching TRBD1 or TRBD2 (5 bases each). Deletions cut 3 bases from V and 3 bases from J, with 12 bases between. The CDR3 is 14 amino acids. The germline gives CDR1 MNHEY, CDR2 SMNVEV (reference sequence). CDR3 nucleotide sequence: TGTGCCAGCAGTTTTACCCGGGGCGGCTACGAGCAGTACTTC. Encoded protein: CASSFTRGGYEQYF.

The sample holds many counts of this clonotype. The gene calls are TRBV5-1 and TRBJ1-1; D may be TRBD1 (6 bases). The CDR3 loop spans 14 amino acids. Deletions cut 3 bases from V and 11 bases from J, with 20 bases between. The germline CDR1 and CDR2 sequences are SGHRS and YFSETQ. The DNA for the CDR3 is TGCGCCAGCAGCTCACGCGTGGCGGGGGCGGACGCTTTCTTT. As protein: CASSSRVAGADAFF.

This clonotype was seen repeatedly, ten times or more. This chain uses TRBV19 with TRBJ2-7; 12 bases align to TRBD2. Trimming cost V 3 bases and J 3 bases; bases outside gene matches: 3. The CDR3 is made up of 15 amino acids. Germline lookup yields CDR1 LNHDA and CDR2 SQIVND (reference sequence). The CDR3 is CASSMASGRVYEQYF. The CDR3 nucleotides read TGTGCCAGTAGTATGGCTAGCGGGAGGGTCTACGAGCAGTACTTC.

This clonotype has ten or more counts. The V gene is TRBV11-3, the J gene TRBJ2-5; the D is unclear. V lost 5 bases and J 5 bases, leaving 15 bases between the germline ends. CDR3 length: 14 amino acids. Per germline, CDR1 SGHNT and CDR2 YENEEA. CDR3 amino acids: CASSLTPVRETQYF. The CDR3 bases are TGTGCCAGCAGCCTGACTCCAGTCCGGGAGACCCAGTACTTC.

This clonotype was detected ten times or more. The J gene is TRBJ2-7, the V gene TRBV2, with TRBD1 identical over 8 bases. Germline values: CDR1 SNHLY, CDR2 FYNNEI. The CDR3 length is 12 residues. The junction had 6 bases not matched to a gene; V was cut back by 10 bases and J by 4 bases. In DNA form, the CDR3 reads TGTGCCACCGGACAGGGCTTGTACGAGCAGTACTTC. Encoded protein: CATGQGLYEQYF.

This clonotype was observed many times. This chain links TRBV12-3 or TRBV12-4 with TRBJ1-1; 9 positions agree with TRBD1. The CDR3 sequence is 14 residues long. Trimming took 1 base from V and 4 from J; bases not matched to a gene: 1. The DNA of the CDR3 is TGTGCCAGCAGTTTAGGGACAGGGGTCACTGAAGCTTTCTTT. It yields the protein CASSLGTGVTEAFF.

A note on this clonotype: Since a much larger clone is just one base distant, this may be a read error. The chain is built from TRBV7-2 and TRBJ2-3; a weak D match, TRBD1 (6 bases). CDR3 length: 16 residues. Germline-derived CDR1 and CDR2 are SGHTA and FQGNSA. CDR3 region: CAGSLLNRALTDTQYF. In DNA form, the CDR3 reads TGTGCCGGCAGCTTACTTAACAGGGCATTGACAGATACGCAGTATTTT.

This clonotype was seen repeatedly, ten times or more. V usage is TRBV6-1 and J usage is TRBJ2-1; unclear D gene. Trimming removed 2 bases from V and 3 bases from J, with 11 bases in between. Germline CDR1 reads MNHNS; CDR2 reads SASEGT. CDR3 size: 15 residues. Here the CDR3 DNA reads TGTGCCAGCAGTGAAAACCCCGGCGGCTACAATGAGCAGTTCTTC. Amino acid sequence: CASSENPGGYNEQFF.

The chain uses TRBV28 and TRBJ1-2; D remains ambiguous. Germline CDR1 reads MDHEN; CDR2 reads SYDVKM. The V end was cut by 6 bases, the J end by 4 bases, with 9 bases between. This CDR3 is built from 12 residues. CDR3 in DNA: TGTGCCAGCAGGGAGGGCGCCTATGGCTACACCTTC. The encoded protein is CASREGAYGYTF.

Many counts were recorded for this clonotype. The rearrangement joins TRBV30 to TRBJ1-5; D remains unclear. This CDR3 has 12 residues. Trimming removed 1 base at V and 0 bases at J, with 1 base between. Germline V gene data show CDR1 as GTSNPN and CDR2 as SVGIG (reference sequence). As DNA, the CDR3 is TGTGCCTGGAGTGATAGCAATCAGCCCCAGCATTTT. The encoded protein is CAWSDSNQPQHF.

The CDR3: CSARSLGTANTGELFF. As DNA, the CDR3 is TGCAGTGCTAGATCACTGGGGACTGCCAACACCGGGGAGCTGTTTTTT. The chain employs TRBV20-1 and TRBJ2-2; weak D call: TRBD2 (6 bases). The CDR3 has 16 residues. The V gene lost 2 bases and the J gene lost 2 bases, with 15 bases spanning the gap. CDR1 and CDR2 (germline): DFQATT, SNEGSKA (reference sequence).

V and J are TRBV5-6 and TRBJ1-2; D ambiguous. Germline lookup yields CDR1 SGHDT and CDR2 YYEEEE. The V and J ends lost 4 bases and 4 bases respectively, with 20 bases between them. The length of the CDR3 is 16 residues. The CDR3 is CASSPDVLLRVYGYTF. DNA for the CDR3: TGTGCCAGCAGCCCGGACGTCTTATTAAGAGTCTATGGCTACACCTTC.

This clonotype was seen repeatedly, ten times or more. The rearrangement links TRBV6-1 to TRBJ2-7; D tentatively reads TRBD1 or TRBD2 (5 bases each). With 3 bases removed from V and 3 bases from J, the gap between germline ends came to 12 bases. The germline V gene encodes CDR1 MNHNS and CDR2 SASEGT. The CDR3 runs 14 residues. The CDR3 loop reads CASSDRGRSYEQYF. The CDR3 DNA reads TGTGCCAGCAGTGATCGGGGCAGGAGCTACGAGCAGTACTTC.

As concerns this clonotype: The junction shows a germline mismatch at one end, possibly a read error. The chain links TRBV10-3 to TRBJ2-1; 7 bases map to TRBD2. Germline V gene lookup returns CDR1 ENHRY and CDR2 SYGVKD. This CDR3 spans 13 amino acids. CDR3 protein: CAINEAGESEQFF. The CDR3 DNA sequence: TGTGCCATCAATGAGGCGGGAGAGAGTGAGCAGTTCTTC.

This clonotype was recorded a few times. The chain uses TRBV29-1 and TRBJ2-1; TRBD2 matches at 12 bases. CDR1 is SQVTM, CDR2 ANQGSEA, per germline. CDR3 size: 13 residues. The junction had 5 bases not matched to a gene; V was cut back by 6 bases and J by 8 bases. The CDR3 spells CSVLAGGPHEQFF. DNA of the CDR3: TGCAGCGTCCTAGCGGGAGGGCCTCATGAGCAGTTCTTC.

V gene TRBV25-1 combines with J gene TRBJ1-2; D is unclear. The CDR3 has 13 amino acids. V was cut by 6 bases and J by 7 bases, with 15 bases left in between. Germline loops: CDR1 MGHDK, CDR2 SYGVNS. The CDR3 DNA follows: TGTGCCAGCAGGTTATCGGGGAGGCCTGGCTACACCTTC. It is translated as CASRLSGRPGYTF.

The table lists this clonotype with many counts. This rearrangement joins TRBV9 to TRBJ1-1; no clear D. Germline lookup yields CDR1 SGDLS and CDR2 YYNGEE. Trimming shortened V by 2 bases and J by 6 bases, and 11 bases separated the two germline ends. This CDR3 is built from 13 residues. The chain's CDR3 is CASSVGMEAEAFF. As DNA, the CDR3 is TGTGCCAGCAGCGTCGGAATGGAAGCTGAAGCTTTCTTT. The full variable domain, its missing parts supplied by reference TRBV9 and TRBJ1-1, is DSGVTQTPKHLITATGQRVTLRCSPRSGDLSVYWYQQSLDQGLQFLIQYYNGEERAKGNILERFSAQQFPDLHSELNLSSLELGDSALYFCASSVGMEAEAFFGQGTRLTVV.

The genes are TRBV7-3 and TRBJ2-3; D remains ambiguous. The CDR3 consists of 15 residues. Germline CDR1 SGHTA, CDR2 FQGTGA. V was cut by 6 bases and J by 2 bases, with 15 bases left in between. The chain's CDR3 is CASRSIWRITDTQYF. As DNA, the CDR3 is TGTGCCAGCAGATCCATATGGCGCATCACAGATACGCAGTATTTT.

This clonotype has ten or more counts. The genes are TRBV7-9 and TRBJ2-7; 7 nucleotides line up with TRBD1. J was trimmed by 2 bases and V by 2 bases; bases with no gene match: 6. Looked up from germline, CDR1 is SEHNR and CDR2 is FQNEAQ (reference sequence). CDR3 length: 15 amino acids. The DNA for the CDR3 is TGTGCCAGCAGCTTATACAGGGGATCAACCTACGAGCAGTACTTC. Its protein is CASSLYRGSTYEQYF.

The sample holds many counts of this clonotype. The chain employs TRBV3-1 and TRBJ2-1; D unresolved. The germline V gene has CDR1 LGHDT and CDR2 YNNKEL (reference sequence). The CDR3 extends over 15 amino acids. V lost 2 bases to trimming and J lost 0 bases, with 8 bases between them. The CDR3 DNA reads TGTGCCAGCAGCCAAAGAAAGAGCTCCTACAATGAGCAGTTCTTC. Encoded protein: CASSQRKSSYNEQFF.

The sample holds many counts of this clonotype. The V call is TRBV20-1, the J call TRBJ2-1; D is unclear. Germline V gene data show CDR1 as DFQATT and CDR2 as SNEGSKA (reference sequence). Trimming took off 1 base at V and 7 bases at J, with 11 bases between the two ends. CDR3 size: 13 residues. The CDR3 region has the DNA TGCAGTGCTAGAGCCCCCGGGCCGAATGAGCAGTTCTTC. This encodes CSARAPGPNEQFF.